Listed here are 23 T cell receptor beta chains from one sample, sequenced in a study of shared clonotypes between healthy human individuals. Sequenced by immunoSEQ multiplex PCR; TCRdb stores in-frame clones only, minus some. The table lists under 2.5 million clones, around 93% of them singletons, with around 0.35% in the top ten. The sequencing input was naive CD4+ T cells from PBMCs. Subset of the sample: CD45RA+ positively selected. These receptors were collected from a man between 18 and 29 years old in good health. Some clones in this sample may be carry-over from other donors' samples.

The CDR3 region is CASSEFVRGMNTEAFF. In nucleotides, the CDR3 is TGTGCCAGCAGCGAATTTGTGCGGGGGATGAACACTGAAGCTTTCTTT. J is TRBJ1-1 and V is TRBV9, with D perhaps matching TRBD1 (5 bases). The CDR3 has 16 residues. Trimming took off 3 bases at V and 0 bases at J, with 15 bases between the two ends. Per germline, CDR1 SGDLS and CDR2 YYNGEE.

This chain connects TRBV18 to TRBJ2-1; weak D call: TRBD2 (6 bases). V gave up 3 bases and J gave up 3 bases, with 9 bases separating them. Germline CDR1 KGHSH, CDR2 LQKENI. The CDR3 is made up of 14 amino acids. The DNA of the CDR3 is TGTGCCAGCTCACCTATCGGGGGCTACAATGAGCAGTTCTTC. Its translation is CASSPIGGYNEQFF. Full variable domain (missing parts from reference TRBV18 and TRBJ2-1): NAGVMQNPRHLVRRRGQEARLRCSPMKGHSHVYWYRQLPEEGLKFMVYLQKENIIDESGMPKERFSAEFPKEGPSILRIQQVVRGDSAAYFCASSPIGGYNEQFFGPGTRLTVL.

The chain has TRBV27 and TRBJ2-6; D not resolved. Germline V gene data show CDR1 as MNHEY and CDR2 as SMNVEV (reference sequence). This CDR3 contains 17 residues. V was cut by 3 bases and J by 0 bases, with 12 bases left in between. CDR3 DNA sequence: TGTGCCAGCAGTTTGGAAAACCGGTACTCTGGGGCCAACGTCCTGACTTTC. The encoded protein is CASSLENRYSGANVLTF.

This chain connects TRBV18 to TRBJ1-6; D may be TRBD1 (6 bases). Germline V gene data show CDR1 as KGHSH and CDR2 as LQKENI. The CDR3 is 13 residues long. V shed 4 bases and J shed 7 bases, with 8 bases lying between them. Written as DNA, the CDR3 is TGTGCCAGCTCACAAGGACAGAATTCACCCCTCCACTTT. It translates to CASSQGQNSPLHF.

The V gene is TRBV25-1, the J gene TRBJ2-2, with D unclear. CDR1 is MGHDK and CDR2 is SYGVNS in the germline V gene. The CDR3 has 13 residues. Trimming shortened V by 3 bases and J by 6 bases, and 8 bases separated the two germline ends. As DNA, the CDR3 is TGTGCCAGCAGTGACAGCTTGCCCGGGGAGCTGTTTTTT. Translation gives CASSDSLPGELFF.

The rearrangement joins TRBV30 to TRBJ1-2; 11 positions match TRBD1. Germline lookup yields CDR1 GTSNPN and CDR2 SVGIG (reference sequence). The CDR3 totals 16 residues. Trimming removed 1 base from V and 5 bases from J; junction bases left unmatched: 9. CDR3 amino acids: CAWSGTGGKGVYGYTF. In DNA form, the CDR3 reads TGTGCCTGGAGTGGGACAGGGGGCAAGGGGGTGTATGGCTACACCTTC.

V and J are TRBV7-2 and TRBJ1-2; D gene uncertain. Germline CDR1 SGHTA, CDR2 FQGNSA. Deletions cut 4 bases from V and 6 bases from J, with 15 bases between. The CDR3 loop spans 14 amino acids. The CDR3 region is CASSSSYTWDGYTF. DNA for the CDR3: TGTGCCAGCAGCTCCTCCTACACGTGGGATGGCTACACCTTC.

J is TRBJ2-5 and V is TRBV7-9, with 10 bases identical to TRBD2. With V trimmed by 1 base and J by 3 bases, 2 bases remained unmatched. Germline V gives CDR1 SEHNR, CDR2 FQNEAQ (reference sequence). This CDR3 has 15 residues. CDR3 sequence: CASSLDGLAEETQYF. CDR3 nucleotides: TGTGCCAGCAGCTTAGACGGACTAGCGGAAGAGACCCAGTACTTC.

The chain employs TRBV29-1 and TRBJ1-1; perhaps TRBD1 as D (5 bases). Germline V lookup: CDR1 SQVTM, CDR2 ANQGSEA. The V gene lost 3 bases and the J gene lost 0 bases, with 14 bases spanning the gap. The CDR3 extends over 15 amino acids. The CDR3 sequence is CSVEGLRLMNTEAFF. Here the CDR3 DNA reads TGCAGCGTTGAGGGGCTTAGACTTATGAACACTGAAGCTTTCTTT.

The chain links TRBV2 to TRBJ2-3; a weak D match, TRBD2 (6 bases). CDR1 and CDR2 from the germline V gene are SNHLY and FYNNEI. This CDR3 spans 12 amino acids. Trimming left V 6 bases short and J 2 bases short, with 6 bases between. In nucleotides, the CDR3 is TGTGCCAGCAGGGACTACACAGATACGCAGTATTTT. Protein product: CASRDYTDTQYF. The full variable domain, with the rest looked up from reference TRBV2 and TRBJ2-3, is EPEVTQTPSHQVTQMGQEVILRCVPISNHLYFYWYRQILGQKVEFLVSFYNNEISEKSEIFDDQFSVERPDGSNFTLKIRSTKLEDSAMYFCASRDYTDTQYFGPGTRLTVL.

This chain joins TRBV5-4 and TRBJ2-3; 15 bases match TRBD2. Unmatched junction bases numbered 10, after V lost 4 bases and J lost 4 bases. The CDR3 extends over 18 amino acids. Germline V gives CDR1 SGHNT, CDR2 YYREEE (reference sequence). The CDR3 protein is CASSTGLAGGGPPDTQYF. The CDR3 coding sequence is TGTGCCAGCAGCACGGGACTAGCGGGAGGAGGCCCCCCAGATACGCAGTATTTT.

A single count supports this clone. The genes are TRBV6-5 and TRBJ1-2; 8 bases agree with TRBD1. The ends lost 0 bases at V and 6 bases at J; junction bases unmatched: 6. Germline V CDR1 and CDR2: MNHEY, SVGAGI. CDR3 length equals 15 residues. DNA for the CDR3: TGTGCCAGCAGTTACTCCAGGGGGCGTAGGAATGGCTACACCTTC. Its translation is CASSYSRGRRNGYTF.

CDR3 residues: CASSSLAGASYNEQFF. The CDR3 nucleotides read TGTGCCAGCAGTTCTTTAGCGGGAGCGTCCTACAATGAGCAGTTCTTC. The rearrangement uses TRBV27 and TRBJ2-1; TRBD2 aligns across 9 bases. CDR3 length: 16 amino acids. V shed 4 bases, J shed 1 base, and the junction held 5 bases outside the gene matches. In germline, CDR1 is MNHEY, CDR2 SMNVEV (reference sequence).

This chain connects TRBV2 to TRBJ2-2, with D possibly matching TRBD1 (6 bases). Germline assignment: CDR1 SNHLY and CDR2 FYNNEI. V was shortened by 4 bases and J by 5 bases, with 11 bases between the two germline ends. This CDR3 has 14 residues. The CDR3 loop reads CASSAGARTGELFF. The CDR3 DNA follows: TGTGCCAGCAGTGCAGGGGCAAGGACCGGGGAGCTGTTTTTT.

V is TRBV12-5 and J is TRBJ2-5; TRBD2 aligns across 11 bases. Germline lookup yields CDR1 LGHNT and CDR2 FRNRAP. The length of the CDR3 is 15 residues. After removal of 6 bases from V and 3 bases from J, the junction contained 6 bases not matched to a gene. The CDR3 nucleotides are TGTGCTAGTGGCCACGGGACTAGCGGAGAAGAGACCCAGTACTTC. This gives the protein CASGHGTSGEETQYF.

The chain has TRBV15 and TRBJ2-1, with 7 bases matching TRBD1. The CDR3 length is 17 residues. V shed 2 bases, J shed 0 bases, and the junction held 7 bases outside the gene matches. Germline CDR1 reads LNHNV; CDR2 reads YYDKDF (reference sequence). CDR3 protein: CATSRQGQASSYNEQFF. The CDR3 DNA is TGTGCCACCAGCAGACAAGGACAGGCGTCCTCCTACAATGAGCAGTTCTTC.

The chain joins TRBV28 to TRBJ2-2; perhaps TRBD2 as D (5 bases). CDR1 and CDR2 (germline): MDHEN, SYDVKM. The CDR3 contains 13 residues. The germline V and J ends were trimmed by 11 bases and 6 bases, with 16 bases remaining between them. The CDR3 DNA reads TGTGCCGTACGGACCTTGAGGGCCGGGGAGCTGTTTTTT. It yields the protein CAVRTLRAGELFF.

The rearrangement joins TRBV5-4 to TRBJ2-1, with 7 bases fitting TRBD1. Germline CDR1 reads SGHNT; CDR2 reads YYREEE (reference sequence). V lost 3 bases to trimming and J lost 7 bases; unmatched junction nucleotides: 13. The CDR3 has 16 amino acids. CDR3 nucleotides: TGTGCCAGCAGCTCCCAACTCGGGACACAGGGGAATGAGCAGTTCTTC. Amino acid sequence: CASSSQLGTQGNEQFF.

Regarding this clone: Other DNA variants within this sample encode the same CDR3. V and J are TRBV5-6 and TRBJ2-5, with D unresolved. The CDR3 runs to 16 residues. Between the trimmed V and J ends, which lost 0 bases and 2 bases, there was a span of 14 bases. Germline V gene lookup returns CDR1 SGHDT and CDR2 YYEEEE. CDR3: CASSLVGLSKQETQYF. The CDR3 DNA is TGTGCCAGCAGCTTGGTTGGGCTGAGTAAACAAGAGACCCAGTACTTC. The full variable domain, its missing parts supplied by reference TRBV5-6 and TRBJ2-5, is DAGVTQSPTHLIKTRGQQVTLRCSPKSGHDTVSWYQQALGQGPQFIFQYYEEEERQRGNFPDRFSGHQFPNYSSELNVNALLLGDSALYLCASSLVGLSKQETQYFGPGTRLLVL.

The chain joins TRBV28 to TRBJ2-2; TRBD2 agrees at 7 bases. The CDR3 loop spans 15 amino acids. The germline V gene has CDR1 MDHEN and CDR2 SYDVKM. V lost 3 bases and J lost 5; bases outside the gene matches: 6. CDR3 sequence: CASSFRDYPTGELFF. The CDR3 bases are TGTGCCAGCAGTTTCCGGGACTACCCGACCGGGGAGCTGTTTTTT.

Written as DNA, the CDR3 is TGCGCCAGCAGCCTTGGCAGGGGAGGATTCACAGATACGCAGTATTTT. As protein: CASSLGRGGFTDTQYF. The V call is TRBV5-1, the J call TRBJ2-3; the D gene could be TRBD1 or TRBD2 (6 bases each). Per germline, CDR1 SGHRS and CDR2 YFSETQ. Trimming left V 4 bases short and J 2 bases short, with 17 bases between. The CDR3 loop spans 16 amino acids. The whole variable domain, remainder taken from reference TRBV5-1 and TRBJ2-3, is KAGVTQTPRYLIKTRGQQVTLSCSPISGHRSVSWYQQTPGQGLQFLFEYFSETQRNKGNFPGRFSGRQFSNSRSEMNVSTLELGDSALYLCASSLGRGGFTDTQYFGPGTRLTVL.

The V and J genes are TRBV28 and TRBJ2-1, with TRBD2 as a possible D gene (6 bases). From germline, CDR1 is MDHEN and CDR2 SYDVKM. The V end was cut by 5 bases, the J end by 0 bases, with 14 bases between. The CDR3 contains 16 residues. The CDR3 is CASSQGTSSSYNEQFF. CDR3 in DNA: TGTGCCAGCAGTCAAGGGACTTCTAGCTCCTACAATGAGCAGTTCTTC.

The chain joins TRBV28 to TRBJ1-4; a possible D gene is TRBD1 (6 bases). V was cut by 6 bases and J by 2 bases, with 13 bases left in between. This CDR3 has 15 amino acids. Germline V gene sequence: CDR1 MDHEN, CDR2 SYDVKM. CDR3 coding DNA: TGTGCCAGCAGCTGGGGGGCTCCCACTAATGAAAAACTGTTTTTT. Amino acids: CASSWGAPTNEKLFF.